The present T cell receptor beta chain was sequenced within a study of cytomegalovirus exposure and HLA in healthy donors. PCR involved 60 Vbeta and 13 Jbeta primers. The assay was immunoSEQ multiplex PCR, and TCRdb's table has in-frame clones only and misses some. The table shows some 250,000 clones, with about 86% occurring only once. Study-wide points: Later analysis suggested most CMV-associated TCR beta chains were HLA-restricted. CMV antigen specificity was confirmed in vitro for a few CMV-associated chains.

Regarding this clone: Its target is not known.

Trimming left V 5 bases short and J 0 bases short, with 12 bases between. Per the germline V gene, CDR1 is WNHNN and CDR2 is SYGVQD (reference sequence). CDR3 length: 15 residues. Sequenced material: PBMCs. The receptor comes from a woman aged 55-70 years in good health and CMV-seropositive. V and J are TRBV10-1 and TRBJ2-3; D unclear. The CDR3 DNA reads TGCGCCAGCAGTTCTTCCTATATTAGCACAGATACGCAGTATTTT. It yields the protein CASSSSYISTDTQYF.